This TCR beta chain was captured by sequencing in a study of T cell clonotyping in hematopoietic cell transplantation. CDR1 and CDR2 from the germline V gene are LNHDA and SQIVND (reference sequence). The length of the CDR3 is 13 residues. The ends were cut back, 2 bases at V and 1 base at J, with 5 bases in the middle. TCRdb's copy holds only in-frame clones and misses some; the assay was immunoSEQ multiplex PCR. The table lists approximately 26,000 clones, around 84% of them singletons. Indicated time point: recipient sample about 28 days before transplant, after cytoreduction. The origin of this receptor is an older woman with acute myeloid leukemia. Some clones in this sample may be carry-over from other donors' samples. This specimen was peripheral blood mononuclear cells, taken before stem cell transplant. The chain recombines TRBV19 with TRBJ1-2; unclear D gene. The CDR3 sequence is CASSIQVNYGYTF. The CDR3 region has the DNA TGTGCCAGTAGTATACAGGTTAACTATGGCTACACCTTC.